The sequence of this T cell receptor beta chain was determined in a study of T cells expressing NK-cell markers. Across the study: The TCR beta repertoires were obtained from sorted CD3+CD56+NKG2C+, CD3+CD56+NKG2C- and CD3+CD56-NKG2C+ T cells.

TCRdb re-analyzed the 5' RACE reads; it lists each CDR3 protein once, without DNA. The table for this sample gives roughly 390,000 distinct CDR3 sequences. The study, taken as a whole, reports: About six donors showed dominant NKG2C+ clonotypes comprising roughly 1.0-7.0% of their CD8+ T cells. Several of the donors also had these clonotypes leading their CD3+CD56-NKG2C+ fraction.

The germline gives CDR1 LGHNT, CDR2 FRNRAP. The CDR3 is 14 residues long. To note about this clonotype: Its antigen is unidentified.

The specimen was blood T cells: a sorted CD56 or NKG2C T cell subset, CD4+ or CD8+ T cells, or bulk PBMC T cells (not recorded which). V usage is TRBV12-5 and J usage is TRBJ2-2. The source is a woman aged 50 to 60 in good health. This CDR3 is CASGLFRDTGELFF.